The 17 T cell receptor beta chains reported below all come from one sample, sequenced in a study of T cell repertoires in cytomegalovirus infection. TCRdb itself ran the reads through MiXCR, one entry per CDR3 protein. The table lists about 310,000 distinct CDR3 sequences, around 25% of them singletons, with 13% in the top ten. These TCRs' antigens remain unknown. Source: cultured PBMCs, taken from culture after CMV antigen stimulation. Receptors were obtained from a human donor in good health (CMV status not recorded). Some clones in this sample may be carry-over from other donors' samples.

This clonotype was detected only a few times. The chain uses TRBV6-2 or TRBV6-3 and TRBJ2-7; 11 positions match TRBD1. The V and J ends lost 8 bases and 6 bases, in that order; junction bases with no gene match: 6. From germline, CDR1 is MNHEY and CDR2 SVGEGT. CDR3 length: 13 residues. The CDR3 here is CASQRTGGGEQYF. The DNA of the CDR3 is TGTGCCAGCCAGAGGACAGGGGGCGGCGAGCAGTACTTC.

The CDR3 sequence is CASSQDRAYNEQFF. CDR3 sequence (DNA): TGTGCCAGCTCACAGGACAGGGCATACAATGAGCAGTTCTTC. The chain carries TRBV18 and TRBJ2-1; 8 nucleotides agree with TRBD1. V was pared by 4 bases and J by 4 bases, with 3 bases of the junction left unmatched. The CDR3 is 14 residues long. From germline, CDR1 is KGHSH and CDR2 LQKENI. Filled out from reference TRBV18 and TRBJ2-1, the complete variable domain reads NAGVMQNPRHLVRRRGQEARLRCSPMKGHSHVYWYRQLPEEGLKFMVYLQKENIIDESGMPKERFSAEFPKEGPSILRIQQVVRGDSAAYFCASSQDRAYNEQFFGPGTRLTVL.

This clonotype was seen more than once but under ten times. This rearrangement joins TRBV7-2 to TRBJ2-3, with D perhaps TRBD1 (5 bases). CDR3 length: 14 residues. CDR1 is SGHTA and CDR2 is FQGNSA in the germline V gene. Trimming removed 5 bases from V and 5 bases from J, with 14 bases in between. CDR3 sequence reads: CASSKRQGIDTQYF. The CDR3 nucleotides read TGTGCCAGCAGCAAGAGGCAGGGCATAGATACGCAGTATTTT.

This clonotype was seen only a few times. The rearrangement links TRBV28 to TRBJ2-5; either TRBD1 or TRBD2 may fit D (5 bases each). CDR1 is MDHEN, CDR2 SYDVKM, per germline. The CDR3 is 16 residues long. The V gene lost 4 bases and the J gene lost 5 bases, with 20 bases spanning the gap. The CDR3 DNA follows: TGTGCCAGCAGTTCCCGGGACCGTCCCGGGCGGGAGACCCAGTACTTC. Amino acid sequence: CASSSRDRPGRETQYF. Using reference TRBV28 and TRBJ2-5 for the parts outside the CDR3, the full variable domain is DVKVTQSSRYLVKRTGEKVFLECVQDMDHENMFWYRQDPGLGLRLIYFSYDVKMKEKGDIPEGYSVSREKKERFSLILESASTNQTSMYLCASSSRDRPGRETQYFGPGTRLLVL.

This clonotype was seen at least ten times. The genes are TRBV7-2 and TRBJ1-1, with no clear D. The length of the CDR3 is 13 residues. CDR1 and CDR2 (germline): SGHTA, FQGNSA. Trimming took off 2 bases at V and 6 bases at J, with 10 bases between the two ends. CDR3 sequence: CASSLTYGSEAFF. CDR3 nucleotides: TGTGCCAGCAGCTTAACTTATGGGTCTGAAGCTTTCTTT.

The table lists this clonotype with a few counts. This chain uses TRBV7-2 with TRBJ2-1; perhaps D is TRBD1 or TRBD2 (5 bases each). Germline V gives CDR1 SGHTA, CDR2 FQGNSA. The CDR3 is 15 residues long. V shed 2 bases and J shed 8 bases, with 16 bases lying between them. The CDR3 loop is CASSLQGTERDEQFF. CDR3 in DNA: TGTGCCAGCAGCTTACAAGGGACGGAAAGGGATGAGCAGTTCTTC.

This clonotype was recorded a few times. V and J are TRBV6-2 or TRBV6-3 and TRBJ1-5; D gene unclear. Germline V gene lookup returns CDR1 MNHEY and CDR2 SVGEGT. V was clipped by 5 bases and J by 4 bases, with 12 bases between them. The CDR3 consists of 14 residues. CDR3 loop: CASSLPLRNQPQHF. The DNA of the CDR3 is TGTGCCAGCAGTCTACCCCTGAGAAATCAGCCCCAGCATTTT.

This clonotype occurred a few times. This chain links TRBV19 with TRBJ2-1; unclear D gene. V was trimmed by 1 base and J by 4 bases, leaving 8 bases between them. CDR1 LNHDA and CDR2 SQIVND come from the germline V gene (reference sequence). The CDR3 loop spans 14 amino acids. The CDR3 region is CASSIGQEYNEQFF. CDR3 DNA: TGTGCCAGTAGTATAGGTCAGGAATACAATGAGCAGTTCTTC.

The chain links TRBV4-2 to TRBJ2-1, with 10 positions matching TRBD2. Germline trimming cut 0 bases from V and 6 bases from J; bases unmatched to any gene: 11. CDR3 length: 18 amino acids. Germline values: CDR1 LGHNA, CDR2 YNFKEQ. The CDR3 is CASSQDYARTSGLNEQFF. In DNA, the CDR3 is TGTGCCAGCAGCCAAGATTACGCAAGGACTAGCGGTCTCAATGAGCAGTTCTTC.

The genes are TRBV7-6 and TRBJ1-3; D gene unclear. Germline V gene sequence: CDR1 SGHVS, CDR2 FNYEAQ. The CDR3 runs to 14 residues. V was clipped by 2 bases and J by 2 bases, with 7 bases between them. The chain's CDR3 is CASSLYSAGNTIYF. The CDR3 nucleotides are TGTGCCAGCAGCTTATACAGTGCTGGAAACACCATATATTTT.

The chain carries TRBV19 and TRBJ1-1; D is ambiguous. Germline V gene data show CDR1 as LNHDA and CDR2 as SQIVND (reference sequence). V shed 1 base and J shed 0 bases, with 18 bases lying between them. CDR3 length: 18 amino acids. CDR3 nucleotides: TGTGCCAGTAGTATAGGACATCTGGAGGGCCCCATGAACACTGAAGCTTTCTTT. Its protein is CASSIGHLEGPMNTEAFF.

This clonotype occurred many times. This sequence joins TRBV4-3 and TRBJ2-5, with D possibly called TRBD1 or TRBD2 (5 bases each). Germline CDR1 reads LGHNA; CDR2 reads YSLEER. The V and J ends lost 4 bases and 2 bases respectively, with 17 bases between them. This CDR3 region has 16 residues. The CDR3: CASSPRGGGSQETQYF. The CDR3 DNA reads as TGCGCCAGCAGCCCTCGGGGCGGAGGTTCTCAAGAGACCCAGTACTTC.

This clonotype came up many times. The gene calls are TRBV7-8 and TRBJ2-7; D might be TRBD2 (5 bases). The CDR3 has 13 residues. Per germline, CDR1 SGHVS and CDR2 FQNEAQ. The V and J ends lost 1 base and 3 bases respectively, with 7 bases between them. The CDR3 loop reads CASSLVGLYEQYF. The CDR3 bases are TGTGCCAGCAGCTTAGTCGGACTCTACGAGCAGTACTTC.

This clonotype was observed a few times. The chain has TRBV10-2 and TRBJ2-7, with TRBD2 as a possible D gene (7 bases). Germline V gene sequence: CDR1 WSHSY, CDR2 SAAADI. V was trimmed by 8 bases and J by 2 bases, leaving 13 bases between them. This CDR3 contains 13 residues. CDR3 sequence reads: CASGGGRAYEQYV. The CDR3 nucleotides are TGCGCCAGCGGAGGGGGGAGGGCCTACGAGCAGTACGTC.

This clonotype appeared a few times. As DNA, the CDR3 is TGTGCCAGCAGCTTAGATCTCTACACGGGGGAGACCCAGTACTTC. It is translated as CASSLDLYTGETQYF. This chain joins TRBV11-2 and TRBJ2-5; D may be TRBD2 (5 bases). V gave up 0 bases and J gave up 5 bases, with 13 bases separating them. Germline V gene data show CDR1 as SGHAT and CDR2 as FQNNGV. The length of the CDR3 is 15 residues. Full variable domain (rest looked up from reference TRBV11-2 and TRBJ2-5): EAGVAQSPRYKIIEKRQSVAFWCNPISGHATLYWYQQILGQGPKLLIQFQNNGVVDDSQLPKDRFSAERLKGVDSTLKIQPAKLEDSAVYLCASSLDLYTGETQYFGPGTRLLVL.

This clonotype was counted ten times or more. This chain joins TRBV7-2 and TRBJ2-2; D not resolved. There are 12 residues in the CDR3. Germline V gene lookup returns CDR1 SGHTA and CDR2 FQGNSA. V shed 4 bases and J shed 9 bases, with 9 bases lying between them. This chain's CDR3 is CASSSPPRELFF. In nucleotides, the CDR3 is TGTGCCAGCAGCTCCCCCCCCCGGGAGCTGTTTTTT.

This clonotype has a handful of counts. V gene TRBV6-2 or TRBV6-3 combines with J gene TRBJ2-7; the D is unclear. The V gene's germline CDR1 is MNHEY and CDR2 SVGEGT. This CDR3 is built from 15 residues. V lost 0 bases, J lost 3 bases, and 12 bases lay in between. CDR3 sequence reads: CASSYSRSLRYEQYV. The CDR3, as DNA: TGTGCCAGCAGTTACTCGCGGAGCCTCCGCTACGAGCAGTACGTC.